This TCR beta chain was retrieved from a study of human T cells and chemical hapten exposure. Study context: Patients additionally received therapeutic doses of diphenylcyclopropenone on the scalp once a week, and this continued throughout the approximately 24-week study.

Time point reported: pre-sensitization, week 0. Noted treatment: therapeutic diphenylcyclopropenone sensitization with weekly scalp DPC. Blood collection happened ahead of applying each patch test. At least ten counts were recorded for this clonotype. CDR1 is SGHKS, CDR2 YYEKEE, per germline (reference sequence). The CDR3 extends over 15 amino acids. The germline V and J ends were trimmed by 0 bases and 6 bases, with 12 bases remaining between them. TCRdb re-called the RACE reads through MiXCR, storing one row per CDR3 protein. This sample has 250,000 or so distinct CDR3 sequences; about 8.1% occur once, and the top ten carry 2% to 3%.

The sequencing used whole blood, collected in connection with sensitization to the hapten diphenylcyclopropenone (DPC). This sequence originates from a woman aged 40 to 50 with alopecia areata. Some clones in this sample may be carry-over from other donors' samples. V gene TRBV5-5 combines with J gene TRBJ2-2; no clear D gene. CDR3 region: CASSLEGAIAGELFF. CDR3 DNA sequence: TGTGCCAGCAGCTTGGAGGGTGCCATAGCCGGGGAGCTGTTTTTT.